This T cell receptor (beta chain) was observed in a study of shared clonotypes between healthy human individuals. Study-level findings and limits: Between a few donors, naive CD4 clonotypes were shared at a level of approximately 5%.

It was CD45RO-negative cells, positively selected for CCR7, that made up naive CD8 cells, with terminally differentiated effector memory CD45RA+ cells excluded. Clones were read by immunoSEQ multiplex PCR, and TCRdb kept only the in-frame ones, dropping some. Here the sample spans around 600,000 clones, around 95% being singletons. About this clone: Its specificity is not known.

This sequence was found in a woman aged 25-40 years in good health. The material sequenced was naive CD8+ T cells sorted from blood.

CDR3 coding DNA: TGTGCCAGCAGTTCTCTAGGGGGTAAGCAGTACTTC. Protein product: CASSSLGGKQYF. The V call is TRBV27, the J call TRBJ2-7, with D maybe TRBD1 (6 bases). Trimming removed 4 bases from V and 8 bases from J, with 12 bases in between. CDR3 length: 12 residues. Germline V lookup: CDR1 MNHEY, CDR2 SMNVEV (reference sequence).